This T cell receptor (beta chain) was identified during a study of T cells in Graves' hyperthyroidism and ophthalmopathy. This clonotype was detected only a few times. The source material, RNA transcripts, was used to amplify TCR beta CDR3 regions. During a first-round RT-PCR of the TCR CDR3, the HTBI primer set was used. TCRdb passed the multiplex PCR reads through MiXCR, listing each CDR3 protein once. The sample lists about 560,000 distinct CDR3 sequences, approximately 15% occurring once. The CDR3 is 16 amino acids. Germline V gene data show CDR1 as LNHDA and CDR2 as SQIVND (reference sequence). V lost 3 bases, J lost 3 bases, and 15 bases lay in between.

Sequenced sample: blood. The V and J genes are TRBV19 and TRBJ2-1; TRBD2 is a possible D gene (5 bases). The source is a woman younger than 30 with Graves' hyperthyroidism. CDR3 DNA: TGTGCCAGTAGTATTCTAGAGGGAGTGAACTACAATGAGCAGTTCTTC. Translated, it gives CASSILEGVNYNEQFF.